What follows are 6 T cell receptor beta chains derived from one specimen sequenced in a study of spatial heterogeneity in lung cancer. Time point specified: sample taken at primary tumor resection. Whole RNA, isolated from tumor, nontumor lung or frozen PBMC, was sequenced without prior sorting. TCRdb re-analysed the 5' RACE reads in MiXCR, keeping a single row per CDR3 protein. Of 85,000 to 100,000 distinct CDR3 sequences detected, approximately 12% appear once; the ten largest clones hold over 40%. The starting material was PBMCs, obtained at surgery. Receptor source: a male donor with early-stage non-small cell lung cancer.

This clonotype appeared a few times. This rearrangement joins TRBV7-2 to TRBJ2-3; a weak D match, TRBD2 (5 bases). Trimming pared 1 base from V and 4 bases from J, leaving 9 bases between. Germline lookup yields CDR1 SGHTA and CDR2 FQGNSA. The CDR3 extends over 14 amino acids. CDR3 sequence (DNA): TGTGCCAGCAGCTTAGGCGCGGGCGCAGATACGCAGTATTTT. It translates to CASSLGAGADTQYF.

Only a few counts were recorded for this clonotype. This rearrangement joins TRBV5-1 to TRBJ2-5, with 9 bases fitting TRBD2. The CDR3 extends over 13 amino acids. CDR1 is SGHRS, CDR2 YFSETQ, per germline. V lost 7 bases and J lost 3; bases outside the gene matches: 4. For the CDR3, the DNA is TGCGCCAGCTTCAGACTAGCGGAAGAGACCCAGTACTTC. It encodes CASFRLAEETQYF.

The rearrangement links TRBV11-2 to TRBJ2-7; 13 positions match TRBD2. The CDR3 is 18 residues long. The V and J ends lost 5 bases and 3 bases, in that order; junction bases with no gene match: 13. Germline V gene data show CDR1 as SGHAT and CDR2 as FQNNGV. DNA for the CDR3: TGTGCCAGCAGCCTAACCGGGACTAGCGGGGCAATCTTCTACGAGCAGTACTTC. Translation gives CASSLTGTSGAIFYEQYF.

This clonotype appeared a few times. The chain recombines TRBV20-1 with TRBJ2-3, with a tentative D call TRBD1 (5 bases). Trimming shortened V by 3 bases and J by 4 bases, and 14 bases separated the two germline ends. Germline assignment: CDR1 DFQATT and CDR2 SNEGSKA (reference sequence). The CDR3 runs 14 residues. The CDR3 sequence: CSASIPGRPDTQYF. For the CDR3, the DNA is TGCAGTGCTAGTATTCCAGGGCGCCCAGATACGCAGTATTTT.

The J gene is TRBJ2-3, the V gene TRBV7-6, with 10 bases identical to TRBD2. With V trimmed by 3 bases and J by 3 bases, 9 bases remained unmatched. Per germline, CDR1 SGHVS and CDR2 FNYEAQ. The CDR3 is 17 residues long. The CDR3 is CASSFPPAGGPTDTQYF. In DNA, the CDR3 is TGTGCCAGCAGCTTCCCCCCAGCGGGAGGGCCGACAGATACGCAGTATTTT.

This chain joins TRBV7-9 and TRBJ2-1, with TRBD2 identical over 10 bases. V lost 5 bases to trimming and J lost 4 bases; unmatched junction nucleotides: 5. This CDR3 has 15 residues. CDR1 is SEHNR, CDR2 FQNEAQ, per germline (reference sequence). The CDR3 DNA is TGTGCCAGCAGCCCAGCGGGAGGGCAGTACAATGAGCAGTTCTTC. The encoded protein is CASSPAGGQYNEQFF. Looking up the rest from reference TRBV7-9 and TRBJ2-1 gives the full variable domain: DTGVSQNPRHKITKRGQNVTFRCDPISEHNRLYWYRQTLGQGPEFLTYFQNEAQLEKSRLLSDRFSAERPKGSFSTLEIQRTEQGDSAMYLCASSPAGGQYNEQFFGPGTRLTVL.